These T cell receptor beta chains were read from a single sample in a study of T-cell reconstitution after alpha-beta-depleted transplantation in children. Each CDR3 protein is one row after TCRdb ran MiXCR on the PCR reads. Among under 750,000 distinct CDR3 sequences listed, 23% were seen once. Sample: PBMCs, mostly from graft donor cells, taken 360 days after TCRalphabeta/CD19-depleted stem cell transplant. The receptors here all came from a boy younger than two who had a stem cell transplant for acute myeloid leukemia, so the T cells may come from the graft donor. Both conserved end residues are part of each CDR3. A D gene is named only where the DNA matches it firmly. Some rows mark clone size as missing; the rest say once, few, many or name a class of expanded clone.

d_call	v_call	j_call	clone_size	cdr3_nt	cdr3_aa
-	TRBV25-1	TRBJ2-5	few	TGTGCCAGCAGTGAATACTGGACTAAGGCCGCCCAAGAGACCCAGTACTTC	CASSEYWTKAAQETQYF
-	TRBV11-2	TRBJ2-7	few	TGTGCCAGCAGCTTAGATGGGCAGCTATACGAGCAGTACTTC	CASSLDGQLYEQYF
-	TRBV20-1	TRBJ1-1	many	TGCAGTGCCGTGGACAGCAACACTGAAGCTTTCTTT	CSAVDSNTEAFF
-	TRBV29-1	TRBJ1-5	many	TGCAGCGTAGGGGTCGGCAATCAGCCCCAGCATTTT	CSVGVGNQPQHF
TRBD2	TRBV5-1	TRBJ2-1	few	TGCGCCAGCAGCTTGGCCCCGGGGGGGGAGACCAATGAGCAGTTCTTC	CASSLAPGGETNEQFF
-	TRBV20-1	TRBJ1-5	-	TGCAGTGTTATGGCCGGGGGCCGGGGGAATCAGCCCCAGCATTTT	CSVMAGGRGNQPQHF
-	TRBV29-1	TRBJ1-2	-	TGCAGCGTATCTAAGGGAGAAGGGTTCAACTATGGCTACACCTTC	CSVSKGEGFNYGYTF
-	TRBV4-2	TRBJ2-2	-	TGTGCCAGCAGCCAAGAAGCGCTGGGGACCGGGGAGCTGTTTTTT	CASSQEALGTGELFF
TRBD2	TRBV7-2	TRBJ2-3	-	TGTGCCAGCAGCTCCCGGACTAGCGGGGGAGTAACAGATACGCAGTATTTT	CASSSRTSGGVTDTQYF
-	TRBV30	TRBJ2-7	many	TGTGCCTGGAGTGGCGGCGGGGCCGAGCAGTACTTC	CAWSGGGAEQYF
TRBD1	TRBV11-2	TRBJ2-3	few	TGTGCCAGCAGCTTTCCGGGACAGGGGGCGAATACGCAGTATTTT	CASSFPGQGANTQYF
TRBD2	TRBV12-3/TRBV12-4	TRBJ2-1	-	TGTGCCAGCACTCACTCGGCCGGCGGGGGGTTGAGGGAGCAGTTCTTC	CASTHSAGGGLREQFF
TRBD1	TRBV20-1	TRBJ1-5	-	TGCAGTGCTACGGGACAGGGGATGGCTAGCAATCAGCCCCAGCATTTT	CSATGQGMASNQPQHF
-	TRBV6-5	TRBJ1-1	-	TGTGCCAGCAGTTACTCCAGAAGGCCTTCGGACACTGAAGCTTTCTTT	CASSYSRRPSDTEAFF
-	TRBV6-5	TRBJ1-2	-	TGTGCCAGCAGTTACAGGGATGTGGGCTATGGCTACACCTTC	CASSYRDVGYGYTF
TRBD1	TRBV12-3/TRBV12-4	TRBJ1-1	many	TGTGCCGGCGCGACAGGGGCTAACACTGAAGCTTTCTTT	CAGATGANTEAFF
-	TRBV20-1	TRBJ2-5	-	TGCAGTGCTAGAGATCCTTACCGGGGGCAAGAGACCCAGTACTTC	CSARDPYRGQETQYF
-	TRBV5-5	TRBJ2-1	many	TGTGCCAGCAGCTTGATACAGGTCGATGAGCAGTTCTTC	CASSLIQVDEQFF
TRBD1	TRBV20-1	TRBJ2-1	many	TGCAGTGCTTGGGGACAGGGGCCTTACAATGAGCAGTTCTTC	CSAWGQGPYNEQFF
-	TRBV7-3	TRBJ2-7	many	TGTGCCAGCAGCTTACGAGACAAGGACTACGAGCAGTACTTC	CASSLRDKDYEQYF
-	TRBV5-1	TRBJ2-3	many	TGCGCCAGCAGCTTAACTAGCCCTAGCACAGATACGCAGTATTTT	CASSLTSPSTDTQYF
TRBD2	TRBV10-3	TRBJ2-1	few	TGTGCCATCAGTGAGTCGATGGCGGGGGATTCCTACAATGAGCAGTTCTTC	CAISESMAGDSYNEQFF
-	TRBV14	TRBJ2-1	many	TGTGCCAGCAGCCGCTTAACAGGAGGCGTAGACAATGAGCAGTTCTTC	CASSRLTGGVDNEQFF
-	TRBV20-1	TRBJ2-4	-	TGCAGTGCTAGTAGGAGGCAGGGGCCCAAAAACATTCAGTACTTC	CSASRRQGPKNIQYF
-	TRBV12-3/TRBV12-4	TRBJ2-1	-	TGTGCCAGCAGCTCGGGACAAAGTGAGCAGTTCTTC	CASSSGQSEQFF
TRBD2	TRBV7-6	TRBJ2-1	-	TGTGCCAGCACCATAGGACTAGCGTCTCAGCCGTTCTTC	CASTIGLASQPFF
TRBD2	TRBV18	TRBJ2-7	-	TGTGCCAGCTCACCCAGAGAAAGCGGGGGACCGAGCTCCTACGAGCAGTACTTC	CASSPRESGGPSSYEQYF
TRBD2	TRBV10-3	TRBJ2-1	few	TGTGCCATCAGTGAGTGGGGACTAGCGGACTCCTACAATGAGCAGTTCTTC	CAISEWGLADSYNEQFF
TRBD1	TRBV2	TRBJ1-2	-	TGTGCCAGCAGTCCAGGGGGGGACAGGGAGGATGGCTACACCTTC	CASSPGGDREDGYTF
-	TRBV3-1	TRBJ2-1	-	TGTGCCAGCAGCCAAGATCGGAAGTTCCGTCACAATGAGCAGTTCTTC	CASSQDRKFRHNEQFF
-	TRBV20-1	TRBJ2-7	-	TGCAGTGCTAGAGATTTGGCAGGGTGGTCCTACGAGCAGTACTTC	CSARDLAGWSYEQYF
-	TRBV27	TRBJ2-7	-	TGTGCCAGCAGTTTGGCGACTGACTCCTACGAGCAGTACTTC	CASSLATDSYEQYF
-	TRBV2	TRBJ2-3	-	TGTGCCAGCGGAAAAGGGGATACGCAGTATTTT	CASGKGDTQYF
TRBD2	TRBV27	TRBJ2-3	once	TGTGCCAGCAGTTTTTGGGCTAGCGGGGGAATCCGAGATACGCAGTATTTT	CASSFWASGGIRDTQYF
-	TRBV10-2	TRBJ2-3	-	TGCGCCAGCACCCTAGCGTCAAAATATACGCAGTATTTT	CASTLASKYTQYF
-	TRBV12-3/TRBV12-4	TRBJ1-5	-	TGTGCCAGCAGTTTACGCAGTCCCAATCAGCCCCAGCATTTT	CASSLRSPNQPQHF
-	TRBV10-3	TRBJ2-7	many	TGTGCCATCAGTCGACAGGAATCCTACGAGCAGTACTTC	CAISRQESYEQYF
-	TRBV6-1	TRBJ2-7	-	TGTGCCAGCAGCCCCGGGATAGCCTACGAGCAGTACTTC	CASSPGIAYEQYF
-	TRBV6-1	TRBJ2-7	-	TGTGCCAGCAGTGGGAACTTCTACGAGCAGTACTTC	CASSGNFYEQYF
TRBD1	TRBV28	TRBJ2-1	few	TGTGCCACCAACGACAGGGTAGGGTATTATGAGCAGTTCTTC	CATNDRVGYYEQFF
-	TRBV5-6	TRBJ2-5	-	TGTGCCAGCAGCCCCCGGGGTCCTAGCGCCCAAGAGACCCAGTACTTC	CASSPRGPSAQETQYF
-	TRBV29-1	TRBJ1-1	many	TGCAGCGTTGAAGGCGGTTTGGACACTGAAGCTTTCTTT	CSVEGGLDTEAFF
-	TRBV28	TRBJ2-5	-	TGTGCCAGCAGTTCTCCCGGGACGAGAGAGACCCAGTACTTC	CASSSPGTRETQYF
TRBD1	TRBV11-1	TRBJ1-1	-	TGTGCCAGCAGCTTAGGTTTTCGAGGGACAGGGTATAACACTGAAGCTTTCTTT	CASSLGFRGTGYNTEAFF
-	TRBV4-3	TRBJ2-7	once	TGCGCCAGCAGCCATTCTCCGGGCTCCTACGAGCAGTACTTC	CASSHSPGSYEQYF
TRBD2	TRBV20-1	TRBJ2-4	few	TGCAGTGCAAGACTAGCGGGGGCCGTAATAGCCAAAAACATTCAGTACTTC	CSARLAGAVIAKNIQYF
-	TRBV6-1	TRBJ1-5	many	TGTGCCAGCAGTGAATGGCGGGGGTATCAGCCCCAGCATTTT	CASSEWRGYQPQHF
-	TRBV12-3/TRBV12-4	TRBJ2-5	few	TGTGCCAGCACCGCCCTTAGCCACCAAGAGACCCAGTACTTC	CASTALSHQETQYF
-	TRBV23-1	TRBJ1-4	-	TGCGCCAGCAGCCAGCGAGGGCGAGGAGAAAAACTGTTTTTT	CASSQRGRGEKLFF
-	TRBV20-1	TRBJ2-5	few	TGCAGTGCTAGAGATACTTACAGGGTTTCGCGAGAGACCCAGTACTTC	CSARDTYRVSRETQYF
-	TRBV7-2	TRBJ2-3	many	TGTGCCAGCAGCTTAATTGGGCCTAGCGTCCCAGATACGCAGTATTTT	CASSLIGPSVPDTQYF
-	TRBV29-1	TRBJ2-6	few	TGCAGCGTTATAACCTGGACAGAATCGAGCTCTGGGGCCAACGTCCTGACTTTC	CSVITWTESSSGANVLTF